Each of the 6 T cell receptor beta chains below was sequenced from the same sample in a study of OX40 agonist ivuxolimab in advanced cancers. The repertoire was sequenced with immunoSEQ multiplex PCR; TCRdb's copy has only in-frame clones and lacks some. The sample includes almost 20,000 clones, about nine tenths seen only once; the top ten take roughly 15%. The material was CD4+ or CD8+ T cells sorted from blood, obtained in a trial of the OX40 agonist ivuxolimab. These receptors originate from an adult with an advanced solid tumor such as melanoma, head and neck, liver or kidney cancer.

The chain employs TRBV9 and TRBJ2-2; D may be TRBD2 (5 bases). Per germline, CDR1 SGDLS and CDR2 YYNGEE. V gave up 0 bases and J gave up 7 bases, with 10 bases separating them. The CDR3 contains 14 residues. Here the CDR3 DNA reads TGTGCCAGCAGCGTAGCAACGGCGGGCGGGGAGCTGTTTTTT. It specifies CASSVATAGGELFF.

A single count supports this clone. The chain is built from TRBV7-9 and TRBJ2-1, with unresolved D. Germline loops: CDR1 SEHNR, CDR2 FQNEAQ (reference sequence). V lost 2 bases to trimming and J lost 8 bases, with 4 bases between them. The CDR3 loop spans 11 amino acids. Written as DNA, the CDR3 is TGTGCCAGCAGCTTAAAGCATGAGCAGTTCTTC. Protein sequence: CASSLKHEQFF.

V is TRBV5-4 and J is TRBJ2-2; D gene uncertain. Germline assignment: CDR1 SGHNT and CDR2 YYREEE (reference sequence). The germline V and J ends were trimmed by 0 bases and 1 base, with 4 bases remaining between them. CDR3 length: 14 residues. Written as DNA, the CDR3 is TGTGCCAGCAGCTTGGAGGTGAACACCGGGGAGCTGTTTTTT. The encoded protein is CASSLEVNTGELFF.

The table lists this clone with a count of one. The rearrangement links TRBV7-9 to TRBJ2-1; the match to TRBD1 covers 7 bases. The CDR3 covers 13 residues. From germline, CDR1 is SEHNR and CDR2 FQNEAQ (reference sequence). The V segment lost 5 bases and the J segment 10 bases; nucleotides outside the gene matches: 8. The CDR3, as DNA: TGTGCCAGCAGCATCAACCGGGACAGCGAGCAGTTCTTC. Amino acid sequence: CASSINRDSEQFF.

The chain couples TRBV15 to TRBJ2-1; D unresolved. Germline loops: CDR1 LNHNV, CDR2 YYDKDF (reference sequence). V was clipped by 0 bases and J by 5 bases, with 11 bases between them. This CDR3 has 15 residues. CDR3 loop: CATSRDHDRDNEQFF. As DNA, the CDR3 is TGTGCCACCAGCAGAGATCACGATAGAGACAATGAGCAGTTCTTC.

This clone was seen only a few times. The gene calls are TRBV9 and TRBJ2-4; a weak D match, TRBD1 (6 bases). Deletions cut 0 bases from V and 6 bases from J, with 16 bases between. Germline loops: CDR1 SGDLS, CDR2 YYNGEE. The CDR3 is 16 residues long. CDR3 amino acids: CASSVGNRVAGNIQYF. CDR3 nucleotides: TGTGCCAGCAGCGTAGGGAACAGGGTCGCGGGAAACATTCAGTACTTC.